The present T cell receptor beta chain was sequenced within a study of blood T cell repertoires in COVID-19. Background on the study: Samples taken during acute and convalescent COVID-19 were collected in the United States, Italy and Spain. Sources were T cells, B-cell-depleted T cells, or PBMCs; the material itself was cDNA or gDNA.

In the original workflow: Using reference gene primer amplification, nucleated cell counts were estimated. Libraries were prepared by immunoSEQ multiplex PCR; TCRdb keeps only in-frame clonotypes and omits some of them. D and trimming come from the DNA, and the V and J calls and clone size come from that table. This repertoire shows about 89,000 clones, 87% found once; its top ten account for roughly 15%. V was shortened by 5 bases and J by 1 base, with 25 bases between the two germline ends. This CDR3 contains 19 residues. In germline, CDR1 is SGHVS, CDR2 FQNEAQ. The sequenced material came from peripheral blood. This sequence was found in a male donor with acute or convalescent COVID-19. The rearrangement uses TRBV7-8 and TRBJ2-3, with D perhaps TRBD2 (7 bases). The CDR3 coding sequence is TGTGCCAGCAGCCGAGGAGGGGGGGGCGAGATCGGGCGCACAGATACGCAGTATTTT. Translation: CASSRGGGGEIGRTDTQYF.